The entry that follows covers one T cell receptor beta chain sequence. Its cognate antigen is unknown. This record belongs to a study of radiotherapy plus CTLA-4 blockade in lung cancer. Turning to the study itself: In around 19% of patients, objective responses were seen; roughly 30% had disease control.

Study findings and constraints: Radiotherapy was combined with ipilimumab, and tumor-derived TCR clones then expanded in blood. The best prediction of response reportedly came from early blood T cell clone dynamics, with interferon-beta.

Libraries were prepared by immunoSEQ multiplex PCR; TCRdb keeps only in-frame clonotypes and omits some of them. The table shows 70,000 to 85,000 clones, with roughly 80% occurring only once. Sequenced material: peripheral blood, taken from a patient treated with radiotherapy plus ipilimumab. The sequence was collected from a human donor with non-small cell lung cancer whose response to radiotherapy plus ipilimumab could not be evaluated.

The CDR3 nucleotides read TGTGCCAGCGAGGGGAGGGGGTCTTACGAGCAGTACTTC. Its protein product is CASEGRGSYEQYF. The chain employs TRBV7-2 and TRBJ2-7; a possible D gene is TRBD2 (7 bases). Germline loops: CDR1 SGHTA, CDR2 FQGNSA. CDR3 length: 13 amino acids. The V gene lost 8 bases and the J gene lost 4 bases, with 15 bases spanning the gap.